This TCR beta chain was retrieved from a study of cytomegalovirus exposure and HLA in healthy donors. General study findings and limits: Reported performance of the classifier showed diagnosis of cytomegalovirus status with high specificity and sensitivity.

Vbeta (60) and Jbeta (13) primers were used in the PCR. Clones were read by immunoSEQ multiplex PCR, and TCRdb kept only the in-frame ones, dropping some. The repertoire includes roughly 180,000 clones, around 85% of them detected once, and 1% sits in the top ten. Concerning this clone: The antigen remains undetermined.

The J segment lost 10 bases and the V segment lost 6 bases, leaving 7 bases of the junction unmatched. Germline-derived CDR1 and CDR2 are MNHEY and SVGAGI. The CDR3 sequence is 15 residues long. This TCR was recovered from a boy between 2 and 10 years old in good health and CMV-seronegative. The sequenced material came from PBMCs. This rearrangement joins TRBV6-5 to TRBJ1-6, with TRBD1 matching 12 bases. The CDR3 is CASRRTGTGGSPLHF. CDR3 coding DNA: TGTGCCAGCAGGCGAACCGGGACAGGGGGCTCACCCCTCCACTTT.